This passage covers 8 T cell receptor beta chains from one sample sequenced in a study of shared clonotypes between healthy human individuals. Profiling relied on immunoSEQ multiplex PCR, and the TCRdb table lists in-frame clones only, not all of them. The sample yields about 690,000 clones, 90% seen once. The sample comprised memory CD8+ T cells from PBMCs. Subset described: CD45RO+ cells pooled with CCR7-negative TemRA cells. The source of these receptors is a man younger than 35 in good health. Some clones in this sample may be carry-over from other donors' samples.

This clone has a single count. The chain has TRBV27 and TRBJ2-7; 12 nucleotides match TRBD2. The V segment lost 1 base and the J segment 4 bases; nucleotides outside the gene matches: 5. Germline V gene data show CDR1 as MNHEY and CDR2 as SMNVEV (reference sequence). The CDR3 sequence is 16 residues long. CDR3 residues: CASSLLWLAGGYEQYF. The CDR3 DNA reads TGTGCCAGCAGTTTATTGTGGCTAGCGGGAGGGTACGAGCAGTACTTC.

In nucleotides, the CDR3 is TGTGCCAGCAGTTTATACCCCCCCGGACTAGCGGGCCTCTACGAGCAGTACTTC. This gives the protein CASSLYPPGLAGLYEQYF. The chain has TRBV27 and TRBJ2-7; 11 bases agree with TRBD2. CDR3 length equals 18 residues. The junction had 11 bases not matched to a gene; V was cut back by 1 base and J by 3 bases. The germline CDR1 and CDR2 sequences are MNHEY and SMNVEV (reference sequence).

The V gene is TRBV5-1, the J gene TRBJ2-4, with 12 positions matching TRBD2. Germline-derived CDR1 and CDR2 are SGHRS and YFSETQ. The CDR3 extends over 18 amino acids. V lost 4 bases, J lost 0 bases, and 8 bases stayed unmatched. This CDR3 reads CASSVGTSGSLAKNIQYF. For the CDR3, the DNA is TGCGCCAGCAGCGTAGGGACTAGCGGGTCTCTAGCCAAAAACATTCAGTACTTC.

This chain connects TRBV11-3 to TRBJ2-3; 11 nucleotides match TRBD2. The trim removed 4 bases at V and 5 bases at J, leaving 5 bases unmatched. There are 15 residues in the CDR3. Per germline, CDR1 SGHNT and CDR2 YENEEA. This CDR3 reads CASSSTSGTRDTQYF. In nucleotides, the CDR3 is TGTGCCAGCAGCTCGACTAGCGGGACCAGAGATACGCAGTATTTT.

The rearrangement uses TRBV5-1 and TRBJ1-1; D ambiguous. The CDR3 is 16 amino acids. The V and J ends lost 2 bases and 0 bases respectively, with 14 bases between them. Germline CDR1 SGHRS, CDR2 YFSETQ. CDR3 in DNA: TGCGCCAGCAGCTTTTCGGATGAACTCATGAACACTGAAGCTTTCTTT. This sequence encodes CASSFSDELMNTEAFF.

V is TRBV6-1 and J is TRBJ2-7, with 10 bases that match TRBD1. Looked up from germline, CDR1 is MNHNS and CDR2 is SASEGT. V gave up 7 bases and J gave up 5 bases; unmatched junction bases: 11. CDR3 size: 15 residues. CDR3 DNA: TGTGCCAGCATCGACCCGGGACAGGGGCCCCACGAGCAGTACTTC. Translated, it gives CASIDPGQGPHEQYF.

The chain couples TRBV27 to TRBJ2-2; 9 nucleotides agree with TRBD1. V was clipped by 6 bases and J by 4 bases; unmatched bases: 6. Germline loops: CDR1 MNHEY, CDR2 SMNVEV (reference sequence). The CDR3 has 15 amino acids. The CDR3 reads CASSTGTGITGELFF. Written as DNA, the CDR3 is TGTGCCAGCAGCACCGGGACAGGGATCACCGGGGAGCTGTTTTTT.

The J gene is TRBJ2-3, the V gene TRBV7-3; 8 bases are a match to TRBD1. V was clipped by 5 bases and J by 1 base; unmatched bases: 5. Per the germline V gene, CDR1 is SGHTA and CDR2 is FQGTGA. The CDR3 consists of 15 residues. CDR3 protein: CASSPWGQGTDTQYF. The CDR3 DNA reads as TGTGCCAGCAGCCCTTGGGGACAGGGCACAGATACGCAGTATTTT.